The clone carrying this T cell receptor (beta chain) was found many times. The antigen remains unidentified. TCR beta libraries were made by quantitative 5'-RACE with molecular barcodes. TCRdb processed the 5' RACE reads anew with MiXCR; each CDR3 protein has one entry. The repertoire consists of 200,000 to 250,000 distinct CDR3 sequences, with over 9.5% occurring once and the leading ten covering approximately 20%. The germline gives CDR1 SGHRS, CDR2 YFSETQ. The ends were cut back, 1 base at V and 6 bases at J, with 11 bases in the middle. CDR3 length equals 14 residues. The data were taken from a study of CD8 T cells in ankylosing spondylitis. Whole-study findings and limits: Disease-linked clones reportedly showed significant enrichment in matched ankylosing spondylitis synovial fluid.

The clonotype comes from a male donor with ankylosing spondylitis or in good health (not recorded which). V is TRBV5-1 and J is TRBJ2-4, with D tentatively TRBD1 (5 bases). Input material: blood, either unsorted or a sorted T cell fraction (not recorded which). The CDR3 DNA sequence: TGCGCCAGCAGCTTGTGGCAGGGTGCAAACATTCAGTACTTC. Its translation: CASSLWQGANIQYF.